Presented here are 27 T cell receptor beta chains from one specimen sequenced in a study of beta chain features in type 1 diabetes. What was sequenced were expressed TCRB transcripts, since all of the isolated RNA had been reverse transcribed. Sequenced by immunoSEQ multiplex PCR; TCRdb stores in-frame clones only, minus some. This table holds 900,000 or so clones, about a sixth found once. Sequenced sample: naive CD4+ T cells from blood. These receptors were taken from a woman under 30 in good health.

The chain combines TRBV7-2 with TRBJ1-5; weak D call: TRBD1 (6 bases). V shed 0 bases and J shed 7 bases, with 13 bases lying between them. This CDR3 has 15 amino acids. Germline V gene data show CDR1 as SGHTA and CDR2 as FQGNSA. DNA of the CDR3: TGTGCCAGCAGCTTAGCTTCGGGACAAACCCAGCCCCAGCATTTT. This gives the protein CASSLASGQTQPQHF.

A few counts support this clone. V gene TRBV28 combines with J gene TRBJ2-2; no definite D call. Germline-derived CDR1 and CDR2 are MDHEN and SYDVKM. This CDR3 has 12 residues. Trimming removed 7 bases from V and 3 bases from J, with 6 bases in between. CDR3 protein: CASMTHTGELFF. Here the CDR3 DNA reads TGTGCCAGCATGACGCACACCGGGGAGCTGTTTTTT.

The V call is TRBV6-5, the J call TRBJ1-5; D not certain. The length of the CDR3 is 13 residues. CDR1 and CDR2 from the germline V gene are MNHEY and SVGAGI. Deletions cut 0 bases from V and 7 bases from J, with 7 bases between. The CDR3 region has the DNA TGTGCCAGCAGTTACTCGGCCACGCAGCCCCAGCATTTT. As protein: CASSYSATQPQHF.

The rearrangement uses TRBV2 and TRBJ1-5; D possibly corresponds to TRBD1 (6 bases). This CDR3 contains 16 residues. Trimming removed 2 bases at V and 0 bases at J, with 11 bases between. Germline V gene lookup returns CDR1 SNHLY and CDR2 FYNNEI. CDR3 nucleotides: TGTGCCAGCAGTGAACCGGGGGGCTATAGCAATCAGCCCCAGCATTTT. This gives the protein CASSEPGGYSNQPQHF.

CDR3 DNA: TGTGCCAGCAGCTTATTCTCCGAGACCCAGTACTTC. This codes for CASSLFSETQYF. This chain uses TRBV7-6 with TRBJ2-5; D uncertain. V gave up 2 bases and J gave up 5 bases, with 6 bases separating them. CDR3 length: 12 residues. Germline V gene lookup returns CDR1 SGHVS and CDR2 FNYEAQ.

A few counts support this clone. The chain carries TRBV4-2 and TRBJ2-2; maybe TRBD2 (6 bases). The CDR3 has 14 residues. Trimming cost V 3 bases and J 7 bases, with 12 bases left between them. Germline CDR1 is LGHNA and CDR2 is YNFKEQ. CDR3 sequence reads: CASSQSGEVGELFF. The CDR3 DNA is TGTGCCAGCAGCCAGTCCGGGGAGGTCGGGGAGCTGTTTTTT.

This clone was seen more than once but under ten times. The genes are TRBV19 and TRBJ1-1; 7 nucleotides align to TRBD1. V trimming: 5 bases; J trimming: 6 bases; junction bases outside the gene matches: 6. Germline V lookup: CDR1 LNHDA, CDR2 SQIVND (reference sequence). CDR3 length: 13 residues. CDR3 protein: CASSGFRGSEAFF. The CDR3 DNA reads TGTGCCAGTAGTGGCTTCAGGGGGTCTGAAGCTTTCTTT. Drawing the rest from reference TRBV19 and TRBJ1-1, the complete variable domain is DGGITQSPKYLFRKEGQNVTLSCEQNLNHDAMYWYRQDPGQGLRLIYYSQIVNDFQKGDIAEGYSVSREKKESFPLTVTSAQKNPTAFYLCASSGFRGSEAFFGQGTRLTVV.

In this sample, this clone turned up a few times. The chain joins TRBV4-2 to TRBJ2-7; TRBD1 might be the D (5 bases). The germline V gene has CDR1 LGHNA and CDR2 YNFKEQ. The V end was cut by 3 bases, the J end by 2 bases, with 14 bases between. The CDR3 is made up of 15 amino acids. CDR3 nucleotide sequence: TGTGCCAGCAGCCAGACTGGGCAGGGTCCCTACGAGCAGTACTTC. Translation: CASSQTGQGPYEQYF.

This clone was found many times. V gene TRBV18 combines with J gene TRBJ2-7, with a possible D match to TRBD1 (5 bases). This CDR3 contains 12 residues. CDR1 and CDR2 from the germline V gene are KGHSH and LQKENI. V dropped 3 bases and J dropped 6 bases, with 9 bases sitting between them. Here the CDR3 DNA reads TGTGCCAGCTCACCGACAGTGGGCGAGCAGTACTTC. This sequence encodes CASSPTVGEQYF.

In its sample, this clone was seen a few times. The J gene is TRBJ2-3, the V gene TRBV7-9; D uncertain. V gave up 2 bases and J gave up 0 bases, with 12 bases separating them. The length of the CDR3 is 16 residues. Germline V gene data show CDR1 as SEHNR and CDR2 as FQNEAQ (reference sequence). CDR3 protein: CASSLKGSASTDTQYF. The CDR3 nucleotides read TGTGCCAGCAGCTTAAAGGGTTCAGCTAGCACAGATACGCAGTATTTT.

The chain employs TRBV20-1 and TRBJ2-5; unclear D gene. The end of the DNA fits TRBJ2-7 better, so the J call may be wrong. Germline CDR1 reads DFQATT; CDR2 reads SNEGSKA (reference sequence). The CDR3 runs to 10 residues. This chain's CDR3 is CSAMNTEQYF. The CDR3 coding sequence is TGCAGTGCTATGAACACCGAGCAGTACTTC.

The chain employs TRBV4-3 and TRBJ2-3; 9 positions agree with TRBD1. V dropped 2 bases and J dropped 1; count of bases not matched to a gene: 7. Germline assignment: CDR1 LGHNA and CDR2 YSLEER. The CDR3 length is 17 residues. The CDR3 reads CASSQPGQGTGTDTQYF. CDR3 DNA sequence: TGCGCCAGCAGCCAACCGGGACAGGGTACTGGCACAGATACGCAGTATTTT.

This chain connects TRBV19 to TRBJ1-5; D gene ambiguous. V shed 9 bases and J shed 4 bases, with 13 bases lying between them. CDR3 length: 13 amino acids. The V gene's germline CDR1 is LNHDA and CDR2 SQIVND (reference sequence). CDR3 DNA sequence: TGTGCCAGCTCCAGGACGGCGAATCAGCCCCAGCATTTT. This codes for CASSRTANQPQHF.

This sequence joins TRBV7-2 and TRBJ2-2; D might be TRBD2 (6 bases). The CDR3 extends over 16 amino acids. Germline CDR1 reads SGHTA; CDR2 reads FQGNSA. Trimming left V 4 bases short and J 5 bases short, with 17 bases between. In nucleotides, the CDR3 is TGTGCCAGCAGCTCACCTCGCGGGACCCCGACCGGGGAGCTGTTTTTT. It codes for CASSSPRGTPTGELFF.

This clone was detected only a few times. CDR3 sequence reads: CASSYSGVQETQYF. The CDR3 bases are TGTGCCAGCAGCTACTCAGGGGTTCAAGAGACCCAGTACTTC. The genes are TRBV7-2 and TRBJ2-5; possible D gene TRBD1, 6 bases. The CDR3 covers 14 residues. V was pared by 4 bases and J by 2 bases, with 11 bases between. Germline values: CDR1 SGHTA, CDR2 FQGNSA.

The sample holds a few counts of this clone. The chain uses TRBV7-9 and TRBJ2-2; D gene ambiguous. Germline values: CDR1 SEHNR, CDR2 FQNEAQ (reference sequence). V was cut by 2 bases and J by 7 bases, with 2 bases left in between. This CDR3 contains 11 residues. The chain's CDR3 is CASSLFGELFF. CDR3 coding DNA: TGTGCCAGCAGCTTATTCGGGGAGCTGTTTTTT. Looking up the rest from reference TRBV7-9 and TRBJ2-2 gives the full variable domain: DTGVSQNPRHKITKRGQNVTFRCDPISEHNRLYWYRQTLGQGPEFLTYFQNEAQLEKSRLLSDRFSAERPKGSFSTLEIQRTEQGDSAMYLCASSLFGELFFGEGSRLTVL.

This clone was observed a few times. V gene TRBV6-4 combines with J gene TRBJ2-7; D might be TRBD1 (5 bases). This CDR3 is 14 amino acids long. Trimming shortened V by 6 bases and J by 0 bases, and 12 bases separated the two germline ends. Germline loops: CDR1 MRHNA, CDR2 SNTAGT. CDR3 nucleotides: TGTGCCAGCAGCCCTGAACAGGACTCCTACGAGCAGTACTTC. Its translation is CASSPEQDSYEQYF.

The rearrangement joins TRBV6-6 to TRBJ1-4; D uncertain. Trimming stripped 5 bases from V and 2 bases from J, with 9 bases between. CDR1 MNHNY and CDR2 SVGAGI come from the germline V gene (reference sequence). CDR3 length: 14 amino acids. The CDR3 sequence is CASSDPVTNEKLFF. Written as DNA, the CDR3 is TGTGCCAGCAGTGATCCAGTCACTAATGAAAAACTGTTTTTT.

Only a few counts were recorded for this clone. The V call is TRBV5-4, the J call TRBJ2-5, with TRBD1 matching 8 bases. The germline gives CDR1 SGHNT, CDR2 YYREEE (reference sequence). There are 14 residues in the CDR3. J was trimmed by 4 bases and V by 5 bases; bases with no gene match: 7. The CDR3 loop reads CASRAQGAGETQYF. The DNA of the CDR3 is TGTGCCAGCAGGGCCCAGGGGGCTGGAGAGACCCAGTACTTC.

The chain employs TRBV5-4 and TRBJ1-4; D not certain. Germline V lookup: CDR1 SGHNT, CDR2 YYREEE (reference sequence). Trimming removed 1 base from V and 5 bases from J, with 6 bases in between. This CDR3 comprises 13 residues. CDR3 in DNA: TGTGCCAGCAGCTTGCAAGGAAATGAAAAACTGTTTTTT. This gives the protein CASSLQGNEKLFF.

This clone appeared a few times. The chain is built from TRBV19 and TRBJ2-7, with D tentatively TRBD1 (5 bases). Trimming cost V 6 bases and J 2 bases, with 11 bases left between them. The CDR3 spans 13 residues. CDR1 is LNHDA, CDR2 SQIVND, per germline (reference sequence). CDR3 sequence (DNA): TGTGCCAGTAGCATCCAGGGAACCTACGAGCAGTACTTC. Amino acid sequence: CASSIQGTYEQYF.

This clone was seen a handful of times. This chain uses TRBV29-1 with TRBJ2-6; 9 bases align to TRBD1. This CDR3 region has 16 residues. Germline V gene lookup returns CDR1 SQVTM and CDR2 ANQGSEA. V lost 4 bases, J lost 0 bases, and 4 bases stayed unmatched. The CDR3: CSVGDRENSGANVLTF. The DNA for the CDR3 is TGCAGCGTTGGGGACAGGGAAAACTCTGGGGCCAACGTCCTGACTTTC. Looking up the rest from reference TRBV29-1 and TRBJ2-6 gives the full variable domain: SAVISQKPSRDICQRGTSLTIQCQVDSQVTMMFWYRQQPGQSLTLIATANQGSEATYESGFVIDKFPISRPNLTFSTLTVSNMSPEDSSIYLCSVGDRENSGANVLTFGAGSRLTVL.

The chain joins TRBV19 to TRBJ1-5; D is ambiguous. The CDR3 has 13 residues. Germline values: CDR1 LNHDA, CDR2 SQIVND (reference sequence). Trimming cost V 9 bases and J 3 bases, with 12 bases left between them. As DNA, the CDR3 is TGTGCCAGCAGCCCGGGCTTCAATCAGCCCCAGCATTTT. Amino acids: CASSPGFNQPQHF.

The chain employs TRBV4-3 and TRBJ1-2; 7 bases map to TRBD1. The CDR3 has 15 residues. The V gene's germline CDR1 is LGHNA and CDR2 YSLEER. After removal of 4 bases from V and 3 bases from J, the junction contained 8 bases not matched to a gene. The CDR3 loop is CASSPGRGWDYGYTF. CDR3 DNA: TGCGCCAGCAGCCCAGGCAGGGGGTGGGACTATGGCTACACCTTC.

This clone was counted a few times. The V call is TRBV6-5, the J call TRBJ2-5; a weak D match, TRBD2 (6 bases). This CDR3 is built from 15 residues. The V gene's germline CDR1 is MNHEY and CDR2 SVGAGI. V was shortened by 5 bases and J by 5 bases, with 18 bases between the two germline ends. The CDR3 DNA reads as TGTGCCAGCAGTCCAACGGGGACTCCAGTGGAGACCCAGTACTTC. Protein sequence: CASSPTGTPVETQYF.

Regarding this clone: The identical CDR3 is also encoded by other nucleotide sequences in the sample. This chain links TRBV5-1 with TRBJ2-1; 8 positions match TRBD1. The CDR3 spans 14 residues. CDR1 is SGHRS, CDR2 YFSETQ, per germline. J was trimmed by 2 bases and V by 3 bases; bases with no gene match: 1. In DNA, the CDR3 is TGCGCCAGCAGCTCGGGACAGGCCTACAATGAGCAGTTCTTC. Its protein product is CASSSGQAYNEQFF.

The genes are TRBV27 and TRBJ2-7; D perhaps matches TRBD2 (6 bases). The CDR3 spans 15 residues. V lost 10 bases and J 1 base, leaving 20 bases between the germline ends. Germline assignment: CDR1 MNHEY and CDR2 SMNVEV (reference sequence). CDR3 region: CATYPMTGLSYEQYF. DNA for the CDR3: TGTGCCACCTACCCGATGACGGGACTTTCCTACGAGCAGTACTTC.